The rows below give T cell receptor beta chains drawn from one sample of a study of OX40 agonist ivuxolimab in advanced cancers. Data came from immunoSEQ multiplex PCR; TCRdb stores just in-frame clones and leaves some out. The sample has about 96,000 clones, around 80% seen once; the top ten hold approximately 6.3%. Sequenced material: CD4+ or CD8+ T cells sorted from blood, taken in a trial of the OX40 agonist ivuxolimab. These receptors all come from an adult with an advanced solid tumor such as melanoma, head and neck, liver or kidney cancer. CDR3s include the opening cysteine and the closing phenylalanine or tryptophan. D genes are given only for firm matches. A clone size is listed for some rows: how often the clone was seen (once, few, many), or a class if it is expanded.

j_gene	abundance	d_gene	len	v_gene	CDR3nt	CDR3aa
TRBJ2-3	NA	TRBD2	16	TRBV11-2	TGTGCCAGCAGCTTAGCTAGCGGGATTAGCACAGATACGCAGTATTTT	CASSLASGISTDTQYF
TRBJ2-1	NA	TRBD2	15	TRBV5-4	TGTGCCAGCAGCTTGGGGGGGTCTAGCGGCAATGAGCAGTTCTTC	CASSLGGSSGNEQFF
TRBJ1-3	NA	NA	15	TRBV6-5	TGTGCCAGCAGCCGAGGGCCGGCGGCTGGAAACACCATATATTTT	CASSRGPAAGNTIYF
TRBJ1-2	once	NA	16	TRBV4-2	TGTGCCAGCAGCCAAGATCACGCCAGAATCAACTATGGCTACACCTTC	CASSQDHARINYGYTF
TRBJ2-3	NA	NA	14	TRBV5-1	TGCGCCAGCAGCTTGGCCGATCGCCCAGATACGCAGTATTTT	CASSLADRPDTQYF
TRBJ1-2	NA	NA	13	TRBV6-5	TGTGCCAGCAGCCGAGGTAGGGGCCGAGGCTACACCTTC	CASSRGRGRGYTF
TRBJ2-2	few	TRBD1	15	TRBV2	TGTGCCAGCAGTGTCAGACAGGGGGTGACCGGGGAGCTGTTTTTT	CASSVRQGVTGELFF
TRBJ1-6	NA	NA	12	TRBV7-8	TGTGCCAGCAGCCCGCCGGATTCACCCCTCCACTTT	CASSPPDSPLHF
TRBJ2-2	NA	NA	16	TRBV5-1	TGCGCCAGCAGCTTGGCTCTTAGGTCGGGAACGTGGGAGCTGTTTTTT	CASSLALRSGTWELFF
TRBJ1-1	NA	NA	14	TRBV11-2	TGTGCCAGCAGCTTAGAACGGACGAACACTGAAGCTTTCTTT	CASSLERTNTEAFF
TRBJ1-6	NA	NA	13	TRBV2	TGTGCCAGCATCCTCCAAGGAAATTCACCCCTCCACTTT	CASILQGNSPLHF
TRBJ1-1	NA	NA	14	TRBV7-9	TGTGCCAGCAGCCCAAGGACAGCGAACACTGAAGCTTTCTTT	CASSPRTANTEAFF
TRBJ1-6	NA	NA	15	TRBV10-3	TGTGCCATCAGTGAGCAGAGAGGGGAGAATTCACCCCTCCACTTT	CAISEQRGENSPLHF
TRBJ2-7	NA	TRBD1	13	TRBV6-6	TGTGCCAGCAGTTATAGGGACAGACACGAGCAGTACTTC	CASSYRDRHEQYF
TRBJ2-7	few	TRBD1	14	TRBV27	TGTGCCAGCAGTCCCCGGACAGGGTCAGGCGAGCAGTACTTC	CASSPRTGSGEQYF
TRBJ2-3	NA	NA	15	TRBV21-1	TGTGCCAGCAGTAAAGCGGGAGAGAGGACAGATACGCAGTATTTT	CASSKAGERTDTQYF
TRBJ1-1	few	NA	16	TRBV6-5	TGTGCCAGCAGTTACTTTCCACTGGGCGTGAACACTGAAGCTTTCTTT	CASSYFPLGVNTEAFF
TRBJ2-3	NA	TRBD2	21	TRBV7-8	TGTGCCAGCAGCCCGCGTAGCGGGGGCCTAAACGATCAACAAATCACAGATACGCAGTATTTT	CASSPRSGGLNDQQITDTQYF
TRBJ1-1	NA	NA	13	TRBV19	TGTGCCAGTAGTGCGGCAGTGAACACTGAAGCTTTCTTT	CASSAAVNTEAFF
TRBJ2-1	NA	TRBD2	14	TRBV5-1	TGCGCCAGCAGCCCCACCGCGGGGGACAATGAGCAGTTCTTC	CASSPTAGDNEQFF
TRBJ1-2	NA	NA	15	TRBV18	TGTGCCAGCTCACCACCGGCAGGGGCGGACTATGGCTACACCTTC	CASSPPAGADYGYTF
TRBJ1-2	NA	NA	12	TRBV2	TGTGCCAGCAGTGTACAGGTATATGGCTACACCTTC	CASSVQVYGYTF
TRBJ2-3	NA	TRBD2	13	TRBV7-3	TGTGCCAGCAGCTCCCGGGGGGCAGATACGCAGTATTTT	CASSSRGADTQYF
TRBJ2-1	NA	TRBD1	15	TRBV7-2	TGTGCCAGCAGCCCCCGGACAGGGGGCTACAATGAGCAGTTCTTC	CASSPRTGGYNEQFF
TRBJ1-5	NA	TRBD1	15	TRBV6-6	TGTGCCAGCAGTTACTCGATAACAGGGGTGCAGCCCCAGCATTTT	CASSYSITGVQPQHF
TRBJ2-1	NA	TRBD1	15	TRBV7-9	TGTGCCAGCAGACATTCAGGGGGCGGAAGCAATGAGCAGTTCTTC	CASRHSGGGSNEQFF
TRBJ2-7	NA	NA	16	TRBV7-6	TGTGCCAGCAGCTTAGTGCCCGGGACGAATCTTGGGGAGCAGTACTTC	CASSLVPGTNLGEQYF
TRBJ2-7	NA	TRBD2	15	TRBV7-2	TGTGCCAGCAGCTTAGTGCGAGCGGGGGCCTACGAGCAGTACTTC	CASSLVRAGAYEQYF
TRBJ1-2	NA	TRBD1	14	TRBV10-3	TGTGCCATCAGTGGACAGGGGGCTTACTATGGCTACACCTTC	CAISGQGAYYGYTF
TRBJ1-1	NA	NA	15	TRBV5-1	TGCGCCAGCAGCTCGGAACTAACAGGGAACACTGAAGCTTTCTTT	CASSSELTGNTEAFF
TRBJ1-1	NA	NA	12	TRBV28	TGTGCCAGCATCCTAGGATCAGGCGGAGCTTTCTTT	CASILGSGGAFF
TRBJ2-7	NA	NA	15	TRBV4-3	TGCGCCAGCAGCCAAGTTCACAGGGACTCCTACGAGCAGTACTTC	CASSQVHRDSYEQYF
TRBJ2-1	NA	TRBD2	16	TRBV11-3	TGTGCCAGCAGCCGACCTAGCGGGAGGTGGGGGAATGAGCAGTTCTTC	CASSRPSGRWGNEQFF
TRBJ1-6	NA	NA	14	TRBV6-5	TGTGCCAGCAGTTACGCTCCAAAGAATTCACCCCTCCACTTT	CASSYAPKNSPLHF